This T cell receptor beta chain was profiled in a study of radiation and T cells in renal cell carcinoma. Data came from immunoSEQ multiplex PCR; TCRdb stores just in-frame clones and leaves some out. The table records about 130,000 clones, about four fifths of them present only once. Time point of the sample: blood 2 weeks post-SBRT. The treatment denotes: 15 Gy SBRT to primary tumor, nephrectomy 4 weeks later. The ends lost 3 bases at V and 6 bases at J; junction bases unmatched: 10. The CDR3 sequence is 16 residues long. Germline lookup yields CDR1 LNHNV and CDR2 YYDKDF (reference sequence). Here the sequenced sample was blood, taken from a patient whose treatment included radiotherapy and nephrectomy. This TCR came from a man aged 50 to 60 with renal cell carcinoma. The rearrangement joins TRBV15 to TRBJ1-5; 8 bases fit TRBD1. CDR3 sequence: CATSRKDRGTVQPQHF. CDR3 nucleotides: TGTGCCACCAGCAGGAAAGACAGGGGCACCGTTCAGCCCCAGCATTTT.